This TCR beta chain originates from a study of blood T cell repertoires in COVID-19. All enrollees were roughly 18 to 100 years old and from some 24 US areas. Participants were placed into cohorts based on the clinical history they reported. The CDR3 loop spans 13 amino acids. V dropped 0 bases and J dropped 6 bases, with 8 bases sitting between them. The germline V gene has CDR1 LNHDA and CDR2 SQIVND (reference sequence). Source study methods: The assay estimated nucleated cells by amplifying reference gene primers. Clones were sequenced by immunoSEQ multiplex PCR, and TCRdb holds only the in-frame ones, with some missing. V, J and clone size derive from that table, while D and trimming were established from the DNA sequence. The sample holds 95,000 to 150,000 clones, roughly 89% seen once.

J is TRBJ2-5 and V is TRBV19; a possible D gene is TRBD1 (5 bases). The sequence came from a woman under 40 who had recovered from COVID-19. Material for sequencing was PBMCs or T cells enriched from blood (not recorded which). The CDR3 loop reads CASSIETGKTQYF. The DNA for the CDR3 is TGTGCCAGTAGTATAGAAACAGGCAAGACCCAGTACTTC.